This T cell receptor beta chain was documented in a study of blood T cell repertoires in COVID-19. About the study: Samples came from the United States, Italy and Spain, spanning acute and convalescent COVID-19. Sources were T cells, B-cell-depleted T cells, or PBMCs; the material itself was cDNA or gDNA.

V was cut by 0 bases and J by 1 base, with 15 bases left in between. Germline V lookup: CDR1 GTSNPN, CDR2 SVGIG (reference sequence). The length of the CDR3 is 16 residues. Per the study methods: Amplification of reference gene primers provided the estimated nucleated cell counts. Generated by immunoSEQ multiplex PCR, the TCRdb table keeps only in-frame clones and is missing some. V, J and clone size are taken as reported in that table, and D and trimming were inferred from the DNA itself. The table has 110,000 or so clones, about 86% seen once. The sequencing input was peripheral blood. The chain joins TRBV30 to TRBJ1-2; D is undetermined. This TCR was recovered from a man between 70 and 80 years old who had recovered from COVID-19. CDR3 sequence reads: CAWSVKLGRLNYGYTF. The CDR3 bases are TGTGCCTGGAGTGTTAAGTTAGGCAGGCTTAACTATGGCTACACCTTC.